Listed below are T cell receptor beta chains from one sample, sequenced in a study of blood T cell repertoires in COVID-19. Sequenced by immunoSEQ multiplex PCR; TCRdb stores in-frame clones only, minus some. The sample has under 150,000 clones, over 75% seen once. The sequenced sample consisted of peripheral blood. The receptor set was obtained from a human donor with active COVID-19. The donor label of this sample is uncertain. The CDR3 runs from the conserved cysteine through the conserved F or W. The order of the fields is D gene, V gene, J gene, clone size, CDR3 DNA, CDR3 protein. D genes are given only for firm matches. A clone size is listed for some rows: how often the clone was seen (once, few, many), or a class if it is expanded.

>TRBD1|TRBV7-9|TRBJ1-1|.
TGTGCCAGCAGCTCTTACCGCGGTGTGGGACAGGGTACTGAAGCTTTCTTT
CASSSYRGVGQGTEAFF
>TRBD1|TRBV4-3|TRBJ1-6|.
TGCGCCAGCAGCCAAAACAGGGGAGGCAATTCACCCCTCCACTTT
CASSQNRGGNSPLHF
>TRBD2|TRBV6-6|TRBJ2-7|.
TGTGCCAGCAGTTACGACCAGCGGGGTTACGAGCAGTACTTC
CASSYDQRGYEQYF
>.|TRBV7-3|TRBJ2-1|.
TGTGCCAGCAGCGAAATAGGGGCAGACAATGAGCAGTTCTTC
CASSEIGADNEQFF
>.|TRBV4-1|TRBJ2-5|.
TGCGCCAGCAGCCGGGGACTGGTACGGGAGACCCAGTACTTC
CASSRGLVRETQYF
>.|TRBV5-1|TRBJ1-1|.
TGCGCCAGCAGCTTGGGGACAGCTAACACTGAAGCTTTCTTT
CASSLGTANTEAFF
>.|TRBV3-1/TRBV3-2|TRBJ2-2|.
TGTGCCAAAGGATTAGAGGCGCTGTTTTTT
CAKGLEALFF
>TRBD2|TRBV4-3|TRBJ2-5|few
TGCGCCAGCAGCCCCCACGGTGGGCGGGGGGGAGAGACCCAGTACTTC
CASSPHGGRGGETQYF
>.|TRBV18|TRBJ2-7|.
TGTGCCAGCTCACCAAGGGCGAGGGGGGGACGGTCCTACGAGCAGTACTTC
CASSPRARGGRSYEQYF
>.|TRBV14|TRBJ2-1|many
TGTGCCAGCAGCCAAGATTTACGGGTTAATGAGCAGTTCTTC
CASSQDLRVNEQFF
>.|TRBV7-2|TRBJ2-5|.
TGTGCCAGCAGCTTAGCGGCAAACCAAGAGACCCAGTACTTC
CASSLAANQETQYF
>.|TRBV7-8|TRBJ2-2|.
TGTGCCAGCAGCTCGCGACAGGTATCCGGGGAGCTGTTTTTT
CASSSRQVSGELFF
>TRBD1|TRBV6-2/TRBV6-3|TRBJ2-7|.
TGTGCCAGCAGTACCCACGGACAGGGCAGGTACGAGCAGTACTTC
CASSTHGQGRYEQYF
>.|TRBV27|TRBJ2-2|.
TGTGCCAGCAGTTTATCACTCGCGAACACCGGGGAGCTGTTTTTT
CASSLSLANTGELFF
>.|TRBV7-9|TRBJ1-2|.
TGTGCCAGCAGCCCTTCCGGGGGGAGGGCTGGCTACACCTTC
CASSPSGGRAGYTF
>TRBD1|TRBV18|TRBJ2-1|.
TGTGCCAGCTCAGCGAATACCGGGACAGGCTACAATGAGCAGTTCTTC
CASSANTGTGYNEQFF